The rows below give T cell receptor beta chains drawn from one sample of a study of blood T cell repertoires in COVID-19. Method: immunoSEQ multiplex PCR; TCRdb's copy keeps in-frame clones and lacks some. The data show 95,000 to 150,000 clones, roughly 87% seen once. Sequencing was performed on peripheral blood. The receptors were sampled from a man older than 75 with acute or convalescent COVID-19. CDR3s include the opening cysteine and the closing phenylalanine or tryptophan. The order of the fields is J gene, D gene, clone size, CDR3 length, V gene, CDR3 protein, CDR3 DNA. The D gene is left open where the match is weak. The size field is filled for only some rows; it gives once, few, many or a size class.

>TRBJ2-2|TRBD1|.|17|TRBV9
CASSPPSGGMDTGELFF
TGTGCCAGCAGCCCCCCGTCAGGGGGTATGGACACCGGGGAGCTGTTTTTT
>TRBJ2-1|TRBD2|few|15|TRBV6-2/TRBV6-3
CASSGSGRGYNEQFF
TGTGCCAGCAGTGGGAGCGGGAGAGGGTACAATGAGCAGTTCTTC
>TRBJ2-5|TRBD2|.|15|TRBV5-1
CASSLRLAGEETQYF
TGCGCCAGCAGCTTGCGACTAGCGGGAGAAGAGACCCAGTACTTC
>TRBJ2-1|.|once|15|TRBV2
CASSLAESSYNEQFF
TGTGCCAGCAGTTTAGCGGAAAGCTCCTACAATGAGCAGTTCTTC
>TRBJ1-2|.|.|14|TRBV5-1
CASSLVGGVHGYTF
TGCGCCAGCAGCTTGGTCGGGGGAGTCCATGGCTACACCTTC
>TRBJ1-2|TRBD1|.|15|TRBV19
CASSLGQGGYYGYTF
TGTGCCAGTAGTTTGGGACAGGGGGGCTACTATGGCTACACCTTC
>TRBJ1-6|.|.|15|TRBV7-2
CASSPAGRVTSPLHF
TGTGCCAGCAGCCCGGCGGGAAGGGTAACTTCACCCCTCCACTTT
>TRBJ2-5|.|once|15|TRBV7-2
CASSLYPGFQETQYF
TGTGCCAGCAGCTTATATCCCGGGTTCCAAGAGACCCAGTACTTC
>TRBJ1-3|TRBD1|.|14|TRBV19
CASKQGMSGNTIYF
TGTGCCAGTAAACAGGGGATGTCGGGAAACACCATATATTTT
>TRBJ2-7|.|.|14|TRBV3-1/TRBV3-2
CASSLGTAAYEQYF
TGTGCCAGCAGCCTTGGGACTGCTGCCTACGAGCAGTACTTC
>TRBJ2-5|.|.|14|TRBV10-3
CAISESLPRETQYF
TGTGCCATCAGTGAGTCGCTCCCTCGGGAGACCCAGTACTTC
>TRBJ1-5|.|.|15|TRBV2
CASKKDSLLNQPQHF
TGTGCCAGTAAGAAGGACAGCCTCCTTAATCAGCCCCAGCATTTT
>TRBJ2-1|TRBD2|.|16|TRBV7-3
CASSLRGGSSYNEQFF
TGTGCCAGCAGCTTAAGAGGCGGGAGCTCCTACAATGAGCAGTTCTTC
>TRBJ2-7|.|.|12|TRBV3-1/TRBV3-2
CASSFSVYEQYF
TGTGCCAGCAGCTTTAGCGTATACGAGCAGTACTTC
>TRBJ1-3|.|.|18|TRBV19
CASSMDRTSRPSGNTIYF
TGTGCCAGTAGTATGGACAGAACCTCGAGACCCTCTGGAAACACCATATATTTT
>TRBJ2-3|TRBD2|.|14|TRBV27
CASSSWGTSGTQYF
TGTGCCAGCAGTTCTTGGGGGACTAGCGGGACGCAGTATTTT
>TRBJ1-2|.|.|13|TRBV7-9
CASSYPGNYGYTF
TGTGCCAGCAGTTACCCGGGTAACTATGGCTACACCTTC
>TRBJ2-6|TRBD1|.|16|TRBV10-3
CAISGQGAPGANVLTF
TGTGCCATCTCGGGACAGGGGGCTCCCGGGGCCAACGTCCTGACTTTC
>TRBJ1-5|TRBD1|.|18|TRBV4-2
CASSQDTTPGTGYQPQHF
TGTGCCAGCAGCCAAGATACTACCCCCGGGACAGGTTATCAGCCCCAGCATTTT
>TRBJ1-5|.|.|15|TRBV27
CASSLSGDSNQPQHF
TGTGCCAGCAGTCTCTCCGGGGATAGCAATCAGCCCCAGCATTTT
>TRBJ1-6|.|.|15|TRBV28
CASRPSQGSISPLHF
TGTGCCAGCAGACCCTCCCAGGGGAGTATTTCACCCCTCCACTTT
>TRBJ1-2|.|.|13|TRBV15
CATSSPGTFGYTF
TGTGCCACCAGCAGCCCCGGGACTTTTGGCTACACCTTC
>TRBJ1-2|.|few|14|TRBV7-2
CASQPGQENYGYTF
TGTGCCAGCCAACCGGGACAAGAGAACTATGGCTACACCTTC
>TRBJ1-6|.|.|15|TRBV28
CASRLYTGENSPLHF
TGTGCCAGCAGATTGTACACCGGGGAAAATTCACCCCTCCACTTT
>TRBJ1-4|.|.|16|TRBV6-5
CASSYIMGGRPEKLFF
TGTGCCAGCAGTTACATAATGGGGGGGAGGCCTGAAAAACTGTTTTTT
>TRBJ2-2|.|.|11|TRBV2
CASREGLVLFF
TGTGCCAGCAGGGAGGGGTTGGTGCTGTTTTTT
>TRBJ2-3|TRBD2|.|16|TRBV3-1/TRBV3-2
CASSPGGTKAGDTQYF
TGTGCCAGCAGTCCCGGGGGGACTAAAGCAGGAGATACGCAGTATTTT
>TRBJ2-7|TRBD1|.|14|TRBV2
CASSIQGAGYEQYF
TGTGCCAGCAGTATACAGGGGGCAGGATACGAGCAGTACTTC